This T cell receptor beta chain is from a study of molecular identifiers for immune sequencing clone quantification. The CDR3 is made up of 15 amino acids. V lost 5 bases and J lost 4; bases outside the gene matches: 9. TCRdb itself ran the PCR reads through MiXCR, one entry per CDR3 protein. The top ten clones hold around 0.8% of a sample with more than 450,000 distinct CDR3 sequences, approximately 25% of them seen once. Sequenced: naive CD8+ T cells from blood, with Jurkat cell RNA spiked in. Subset noted: FACS-sorted CD8+CD4-CCR7+CD45RA+ naive T cells. The receptor comes from a human donor in good health. Some libraries in this study had Jurkat cell RNA spiked in. The chain carries TRBV12-3 or TRBV12-4 and TRBJ2-7; 9 nucleotides align to TRBD2. CDR3 protein: CASSPSLAGAYEQYF. The CDR3 DNA follows: TGTGCCAGCAGTCCAAGCTTAGCGGGGGCGTACGAGCAGTACTTC.